This T cell receptor beta chain was identified during a study of OX40 agonist ivuxolimab in advanced cancers. The CDR3 consists of 16 residues. Looked up from germline, CDR1 is MNHEY and CDR2 is SMNVEV (reference sequence). V lost 1 base to trimming and J lost 7 bases, with 19 bases between them. Some clones are missing from TCRdb's copy, which holds only in-frame ones; the method was immunoSEQ multiplex PCR. The table lists tens of thousands of clones, 94% of them singletons. The clonotype originates from an adult with an advanced solid tumor such as melanoma, head and neck, liver or kidney cancer. This chain joins TRBV27 and TRBJ1-2, with D possibly matching TRBD1 (6 bases). The source material was CD4+ or CD8+ T cells sorted from blood, sampled in a trial of the OX40 agonist ivuxolimab. The CDR3 loop reads CASSLLGPGTPSGYTF. CDR3 sequence (DNA): TGTGCCAGCAGTTTATTGGGACCCGGGACACCGAGTGGCTACACCTTC.